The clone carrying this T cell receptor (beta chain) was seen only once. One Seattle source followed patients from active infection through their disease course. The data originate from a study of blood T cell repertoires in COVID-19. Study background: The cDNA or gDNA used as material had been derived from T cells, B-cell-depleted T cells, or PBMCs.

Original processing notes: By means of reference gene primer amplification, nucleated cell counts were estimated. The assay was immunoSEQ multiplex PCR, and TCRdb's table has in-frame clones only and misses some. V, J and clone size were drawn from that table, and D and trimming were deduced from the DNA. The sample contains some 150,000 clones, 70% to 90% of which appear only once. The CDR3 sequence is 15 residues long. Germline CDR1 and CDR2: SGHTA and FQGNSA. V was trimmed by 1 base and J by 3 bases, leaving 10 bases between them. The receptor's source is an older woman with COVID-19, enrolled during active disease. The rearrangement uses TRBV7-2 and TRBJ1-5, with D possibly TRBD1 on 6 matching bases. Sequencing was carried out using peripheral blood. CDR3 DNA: TGTGCCAGCAGCTTAGAACAGGGAAACAATCAGCCCCAGCATTTT. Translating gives CASSLEQGNNQPQHF.